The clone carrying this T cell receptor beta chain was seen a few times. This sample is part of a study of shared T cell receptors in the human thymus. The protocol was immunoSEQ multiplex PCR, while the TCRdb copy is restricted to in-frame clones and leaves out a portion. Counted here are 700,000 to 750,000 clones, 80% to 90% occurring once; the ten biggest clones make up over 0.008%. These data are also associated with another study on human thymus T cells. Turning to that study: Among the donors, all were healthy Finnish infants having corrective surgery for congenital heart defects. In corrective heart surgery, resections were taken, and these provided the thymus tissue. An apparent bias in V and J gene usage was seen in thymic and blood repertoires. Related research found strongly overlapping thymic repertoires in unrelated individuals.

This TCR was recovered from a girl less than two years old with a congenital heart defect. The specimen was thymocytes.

In nucleotides, the CDR3 is TGCGCCAGCAGCCAACCCCTATATATACAGGGGGCGAACACTGAAGCTTTCTTT. Translated, it gives CASSQPLYIQGANTEAFF. The chain carries TRBV4-3 and TRBJ1-1, with 9 bases fitting TRBD1. Per germline, CDR1 LGHNA and CDR2 YSLEER. This CDR3 spans 18 amino acids. Trimming took 2 bases from V and 1 from J; bases not matched to a gene: 11.